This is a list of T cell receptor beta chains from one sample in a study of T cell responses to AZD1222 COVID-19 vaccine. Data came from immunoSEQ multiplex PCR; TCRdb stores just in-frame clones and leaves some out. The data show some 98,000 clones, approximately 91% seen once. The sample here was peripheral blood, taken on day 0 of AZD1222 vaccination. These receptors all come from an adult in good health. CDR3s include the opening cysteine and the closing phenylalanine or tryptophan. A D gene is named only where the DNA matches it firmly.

cdr3_aa: CASSLAHGTGQNSPLHF; cdr3_nt: TGTGCCAGCAGCCTGGCCCACGGCACGGGACAGAATTCACCCCTCCACTTT; j_call: TRBJ1-6; d_call: TRBD1; v_call: TRBV7-9
cdr3_aa: CASSPGGSLTGELFF; cdr3_nt: TGTGCCAGCAGCCCCGGGGGGTCCCTCACCGGGGAGCTGTTTTTT; j_call: TRBJ2-2; d_call: TRBD2; v_call: TRBV7-2
cdr3_aa: CASSPRDSTDTQYF; cdr3_nt: TGCGCCAGCAGCCCCCGGGACAGCACAGATACGCAGTATTTT; j_call: TRBJ2-3; d_call: NA; v_call: TRBV5-1
cdr3_aa: CASSLVAGARTEAFF; cdr3_nt: TGCGCCAGCAGCTTGGTGGCAGGGGCGCGGACTGAAGCTTTCTTT; j_call: TRBJ1-1; d_call: NA; v_call: TRBV5-1
cdr3_aa: CASSDRLRFYEQYF; cdr3_nt: TGTGCCAGCAGTGACAGGCTCCGCTTCTACGAGCAGTACTTC; j_call: TRBJ2-7; d_call: NA; v_call: TRBV6-1
cdr3_aa: CASTSTGAYGYTF; cdr3_nt: TGTGCCAGCACCTCCACGGGGGCCTATGGCTACACCTTC; j_call: TRBJ1-2; d_call: NA; v_call: TRBV5-6
cdr3_aa: CASSGGGGKTKAFF; cdr3_nt: TGTGCCAGCAGTGGGGGGGGAGGGAAGACAAAAGCTTTCTTT; j_call: TRBJ1-1; d_call: NA; v_call: TRBV28
cdr3_aa: CASSLETGEAFF; cdr3_nt: TGTGCCAGCAGCTTAGAGACGGGCGAAGCTTTCTTT; j_call: TRBJ1-1; d_call: NA; v_call: TRBV11-1
cdr3_aa: CASGGGARTDTQYF; cdr3_nt: TGTGCCAGCGGTGGGGGGGCGCGGACAGATACGCAGTATTTT; j_call: TRBJ2-3; d_call: NA; v_call: TRBV10-3
cdr3_aa: CASSYSRDKTYEQYF; cdr3_nt: TGTGCCAGCAGTTACTCGAGGGACAAGACCTACGAGCAGTACTTC; j_call: TRBJ2-7; d_call: NA; v_call: TRBV6-5
cdr3_aa: CASSLVDTQYF; cdr3_nt: TGTGCCAGCAGTTTAGTGGATACGCAGTATTTT; j_call: TRBJ2-3; d_call: NA; v_call: TRBV12-3/TRBV12-4
cdr3_aa: CASSFLQGGETQYF; cdr3_nt: TGTGCCAGCAGCTTCCTACAGGGTGGGGAGACCCAGTACTTC; j_call: TRBJ2-5; d_call: NA; v_call: TRBV7-2
cdr3_aa: CASSFGQGEYGYTF; cdr3_nt: TGTGCCAGCAGCTTTGGTCAGGGCGAGTATGGCTACACCTTC; j_call: TRBJ1-2; d_call: NA; v_call: TRBV7-2
cdr3_aa: CASSEPGQVQPQHF; cdr3_nt: TGTGCCAGCAGTGAACCGGGACAGGTTCAGCCCCAGCATTTT; j_call: TRBJ1-5; d_call: TRBD1; v_call: TRBV25-1
cdr3_aa: CAISERLTDTQYF; cdr3_nt: TGTGCCATCAGTGAAAGGCTCACAGATACGCAGTATTTT; j_call: TRBJ2-3; d_call: NA; v_call: TRBV10-3
cdr3_aa: CASRQGQVSTDTQYF; cdr3_nt: TGTGCCAGCAGGCAGGGACAGGTTAGCACAGATACGCAGTATTTT; j_call: TRBJ2-3; d_call: TRBD1; v_call: TRBV2
cdr3_aa: CASNRDATGGYTF; cdr3_nt: TGTGCCAGCAACCGGGACGCTACCGGGGGCTACACCTTC; j_call: TRBJ1-2; d_call: NA; v_call: TRBV7-2
cdr3_aa: CASSQGAGGPSDTQYF; cdr3_nt: TGTGCCAGCAGCCAAGGAGCGGGGGGGCCATCAGATACGCAGTATTTT; j_call: TRBJ2-3; d_call: TRBD2; v_call: TRBV3-1/TRBV3-2
cdr3_aa: CASSTLAGAGEQYF; cdr3_nt: TGTGCCAGTAGTACCTTAGCGGGGGCGGGCGAGCAGTACTTC; j_call: TRBJ2-7; d_call: TRBD2; v_call: TRBV19
cdr3_aa: CASSYSEEGTEAFF; cdr3_nt: TGTGCCAGCAGTTACTCGGAGGAGGGCACTGAAGCTTTCTTT; j_call: TRBJ1-1; d_call: NA; v_call: TRBV6-2/TRBV6-3
cdr3_aa: CASSQDFGGRAGELFF; cdr3_nt: TGTGCCAGCAGCCAAGATTTTGGGGGGCGGGCCGGGGAGCTGTTTTTT; j_call: TRBJ2-2; d_call: NA; v_call: TRBV3-1/TRBV3-2
cdr3_aa: CSVEAGGGQYF; cdr3_nt: TGCAGCGTTGAGGCAGGGGGTGGGCAGTACTTC; j_call: TRBJ2-7; d_call: TRBD1; v_call: TRBV29-1